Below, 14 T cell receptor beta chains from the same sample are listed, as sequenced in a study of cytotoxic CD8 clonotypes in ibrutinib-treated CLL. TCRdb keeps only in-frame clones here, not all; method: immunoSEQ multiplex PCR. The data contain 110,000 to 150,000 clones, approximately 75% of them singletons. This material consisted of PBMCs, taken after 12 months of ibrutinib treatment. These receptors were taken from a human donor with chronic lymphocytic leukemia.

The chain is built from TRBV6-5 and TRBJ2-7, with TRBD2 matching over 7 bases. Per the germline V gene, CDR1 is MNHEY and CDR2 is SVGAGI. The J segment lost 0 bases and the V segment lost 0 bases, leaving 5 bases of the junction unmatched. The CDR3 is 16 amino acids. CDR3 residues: CASSYSSSGYSYEQYF. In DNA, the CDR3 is TGTGCCAGCAGTTACTCTTCTAGCGGATACTCCTACGAGCAGTACTTC.

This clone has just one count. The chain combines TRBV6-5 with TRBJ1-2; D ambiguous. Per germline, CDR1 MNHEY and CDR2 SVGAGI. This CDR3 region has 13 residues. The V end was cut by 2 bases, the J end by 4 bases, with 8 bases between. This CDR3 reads CASSYEDPYGYTF. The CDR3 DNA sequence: TGTGCCAGCAGTTACGAGGACCCCTATGGCTACACCTTC.

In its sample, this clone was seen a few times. CDR3 loop: CASSYSASGDEQYF. CDR3 nucleotides: TGTGCCAGCAGTTACTCGGCTAGCGGTGACGAGCAGTACTTC. The chain employs TRBV6-5 and TRBJ2-7; 7 nucleotides match TRBD2. The CDR3 is 14 residues long. Trimming at V came to 0 bases and at J to 5 bases, leaving 4 bases not matched to a gene. Germline V gene sequence: CDR1 MNHEY, CDR2 SVGAGI.

CDR3 residues: CATSMGADTQYF. The CDR3 nucleotides read TGTGCCACCAGCATGGGCGCAGATACGCAGTATTTT. The V call is TRBV15, the J call TRBJ2-3; D gene unclear. The V gene lost 4 bases and the J gene lost 4 bases, with 6 bases spanning the gap. CDR1 and CDR2 from the germline V gene are LNHNV and YYDKDF (reference sequence). CDR3 length: 12 residues.

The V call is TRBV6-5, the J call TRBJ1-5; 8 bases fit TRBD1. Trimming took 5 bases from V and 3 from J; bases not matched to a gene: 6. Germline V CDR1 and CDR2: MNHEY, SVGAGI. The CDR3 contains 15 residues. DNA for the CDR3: TGTGCCAGCAGTCGAGTGACAGGGGCCAATCAGCCCCAGCATTTT. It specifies CASSRVTGANQPQHF.

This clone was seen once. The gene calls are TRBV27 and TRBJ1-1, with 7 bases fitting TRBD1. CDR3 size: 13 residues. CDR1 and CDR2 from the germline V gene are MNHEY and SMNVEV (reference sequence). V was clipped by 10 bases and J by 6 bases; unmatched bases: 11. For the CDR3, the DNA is TGTGCCACTGGGCCCCTGACAGGGCCTGAAGCTTTCTTT. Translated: CATGPLTGPEAFF.

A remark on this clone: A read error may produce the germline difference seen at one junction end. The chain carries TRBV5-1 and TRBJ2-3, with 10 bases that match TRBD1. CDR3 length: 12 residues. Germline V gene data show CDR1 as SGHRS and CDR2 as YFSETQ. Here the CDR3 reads CASSQTGTGVHF. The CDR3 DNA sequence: TGCGCCAGCAGCCAAACGGGGACAGGGGTGCATTTT.

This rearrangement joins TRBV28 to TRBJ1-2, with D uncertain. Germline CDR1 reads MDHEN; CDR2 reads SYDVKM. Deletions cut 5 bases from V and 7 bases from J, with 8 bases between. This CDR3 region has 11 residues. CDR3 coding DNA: TGTGCCAGCAGTCCGAAAATTGGCTACACCTTC. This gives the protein CASSPKIGYTF.

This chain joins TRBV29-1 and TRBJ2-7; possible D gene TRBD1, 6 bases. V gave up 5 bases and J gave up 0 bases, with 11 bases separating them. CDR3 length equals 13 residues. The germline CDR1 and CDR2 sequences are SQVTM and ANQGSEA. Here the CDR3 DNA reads TGCAGCGTTTGGACAGACAGCTCCTACGAGCAGTACTTC. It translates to CSVWTDSSYEQYF.

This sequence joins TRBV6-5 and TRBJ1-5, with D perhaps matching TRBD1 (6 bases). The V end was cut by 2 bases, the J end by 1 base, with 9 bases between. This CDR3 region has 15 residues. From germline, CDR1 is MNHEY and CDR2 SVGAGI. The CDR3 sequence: CASSYGGLSNQPQHF. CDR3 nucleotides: TGTGCCAGCAGTTACGGGGGGCTAAGCAATCAGCCCCAGCATTTT.

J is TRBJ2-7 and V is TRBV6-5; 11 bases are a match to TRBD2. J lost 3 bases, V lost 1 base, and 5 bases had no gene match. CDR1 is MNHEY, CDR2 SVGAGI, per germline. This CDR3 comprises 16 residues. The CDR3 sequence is CASSYLGLAGYYEQYF. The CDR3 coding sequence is TGTGCCAGCAGTTACTTAGGACTAGCGGGCTACTACGAGCAGTACTTC.

CDR3 coding DNA: TGTGCCAGCAGCTTAGATGGACTAGCGGGAGGGGAGACCCAGTACTTC. Protein: CASSLDGLAGGETQYF. The V and J genes are TRBV7-9 and TRBJ2-5, with 15 bases fitting TRBD2. CDR1 SEHNR and CDR2 FQNEAQ come from the germline V gene (reference sequence). Trimming took 1 base from V and 5 from J; bases not matched to a gene: 2. The CDR3 totals 16 residues.

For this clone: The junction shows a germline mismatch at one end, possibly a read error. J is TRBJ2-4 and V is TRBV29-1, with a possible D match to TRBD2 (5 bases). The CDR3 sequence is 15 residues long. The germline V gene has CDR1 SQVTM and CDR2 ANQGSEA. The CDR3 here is CSVDRGLGTKSIQYF. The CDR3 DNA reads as TGCAGCGTTGATAGAGGGCTCGGAACCAAAAGCATTCAGTACTTC.

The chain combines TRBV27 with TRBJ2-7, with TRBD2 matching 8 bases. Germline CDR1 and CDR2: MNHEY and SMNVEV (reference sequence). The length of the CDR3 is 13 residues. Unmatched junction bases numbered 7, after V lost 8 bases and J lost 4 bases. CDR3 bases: TGTGCCAGCGAAAGCGGGAGTGGTTACGAGCAGTACTTC. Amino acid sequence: CASESGSGYEQYF.